Shown below are 7 T cell receptor beta chains from a single sample sequenced in a study of blood T cell repertoires in COVID-19. Sequenced by immunoSEQ multiplex PCR; TCRdb stores in-frame clones only, minus some. There are roughly 160,000 clones in the sample; approximately 90% occur only once, and approximately 4.6% lies in the top ten. The sequencing sample was made of peripheral blood. These receptors were collected from a man aged 18 to 29 with COVID-19, enrolled during active disease.

The rearrangement uses TRBV27 and TRBJ2-2, with D possibly being TRBD1 (5 bases). The CDR3 runs 12 residues. CDR1 and CDR2 from the germline V gene are MNHEY and SMNVEV (reference sequence). Trimming took off 6 bases at V and 4 bases at J, with 6 bases between the two ends. The CDR3 DNA sequence: TGTGCCAGCAGCCAGGGCACCGGGGAGCTGTTTTTT. It yields the protein CASSQGTGELFF.

This clone is a singleton in its sample. The rearrangement joins TRBV7-2 to TRBJ2-1; 7 bases line up with TRBD2. J gave up 4 bases and V 3 bases, and 9 bases lay outside the gene matches. Per the germline V gene, CDR1 is SGHTA and CDR2 is FQGNSA. The CDR3 has 16 residues. For the CDR3, the DNA is TGTGCCAGCAGCTTTGGATCGGGAGGTTCTTACAATGAGCAGTTCTTC. Translated: CASSFGSGGSYNEQFF.

This clone was counted a single time. The chain recombines TRBV10-1 with TRBJ2-2; D is uncertain. Germline CDR1 reads WNHNN; CDR2 reads SYGVQD (reference sequence). Trimming took off 5 bases at V and 4 bases at J, with 8 bases between the two ends. The CDR3 extends over 13 amino acids. The CDR3 is CASSPVRTGELFF. CDR3 coding DNA: TGCGCCAGCAGTCCTGTTCGCACCGGGGAGCTGTTTTTT.

The chain carries TRBV20-1 and TRBJ2-1; D gene ambiguous. The CDR3 spans 10 residues. V was shortened by 5 bases and J by 4 bases, with 3 bases between the two germline ends. Germline loops: CDR1 DFQATT, CDR2 SNEGSKA (reference sequence). The CDR3 reads CSAHYNEQFF. The CDR3 DNA reads as TGCAGTGCTCATTACAATGAGCAGTTCTTC.

The CDR3, as DNA: TGCGCCAGCAGCCAAAGGTGGCGGGGGAAGGCAAGGTCTGGGGCCAACGTCCTGACTTTC. It codes for CASSQRWRGKARSGANVLTF. This chain uses TRBV4-3 with TRBJ2-6; 7 nucleotides match TRBD2. Trimming at V came to 2 bases and at J to 1 base, leaving 14 bases not matched to a gene. The CDR3 is 20 amino acids. Germline V gene sequence: CDR1 LGHNA, CDR2 YSLEER.

The gene calls are TRBV9 and TRBJ2-3, with 9 bases identical to TRBD2. Germline assignment: CDR1 SGDLS and CDR2 YYNGEE. V lost 4 bases to trimming and J lost 4 bases; unmatched junction nucleotides: 4. The CDR3 is 14 residues long. CDR3 bases: TGTGCCAGCAGCTCTAGCGGGACGGCAGATACGCAGTATTTT. It codes for CASSSSGTADTQYF.

The chain recombines TRBV10-3 with TRBJ1-2, with D maybe TRBD1 (5 bases). This CDR3 contains 14 residues. CDR1 is ENHRY, CDR2 SYGVKD, per germline. V lost 6 bases to trimming and J lost 0 bases, with 11 bases between them. As DNA, the CDR3 is TGTGCCATCAGCGGGCAGGGAACTAACTATGGCTACACCTTC. Its protein product is CAISGQGTNYGYTF.